These 31 T cell receptor beta chains share one sample of origin, sequenced in a study of T cell responses to AZD1222 COVID-19 vaccine. Libraries were prepared by immunoSEQ multiplex PCR; TCRdb keeps only in-frame clonotypes and omits some of them. The data hold fewer than 150,000 clones, with under 90% observed a single time. This sample comprised peripheral blood, obtained 28 days after the second AZD1222 dose. The receptors derive from an adult who received the AZD1222 COVID-19 vaccine.

As regards this clone: At one of its ends the junction is not consistent with the germline gene, which may arise from a read error. The rearrangement uses TRBV28 and TRBJ1-2; D is possibly TRBD1 (5 bases). This CDR3 has 13 amino acids. Germline lookup yields CDR1 MDHEN and CDR2 SYDVKM. The CDR3 sequence: CASSVRDRVPVDF. The CDR3, as DNA: TGTGCCAGCAGTGTCCGGGACCGGGTACCCGTGGACTTC.

The V gene is TRBV30, the J gene TRBJ1-6; TRBD1 aligns across 9 bases. After removal of 1 base from V and 10 bases from J, the junction contained 8 bases not matched to a gene. This CDR3 is 15 amino acids long. The germline V gene has CDR1 GTSNPN and CDR2 SVGIG (reference sequence). CDR3 protein: CAWSGQGVGGSPLHF. CDR3 DNA: TGTGCCTGGAGTGGACAGGGGGTAGGAGGATCACCCCTCCACTTT. The variable domain in full, with the rest retrieved from reference TRBV30 and TRBJ1-6, is SQTIHQWPATLVQPVGSPLSLECTVEGTSNPNLYWYRQAAGRGLQLLFYSVGIGQISSEVPQNLSASRPQDRQFILSSKKLLLSDSGFYLCAWSGQGVGGSPLHFGNGTRLTVT.

V and J are TRBV6-5 and TRBJ2-7; no reliable D call. With 7 bases removed from V and 6 bases from J, the gap between germline ends came to 10 bases. The CDR3 length is 11 residues. Looked up from germline, CDR1 is MNHEY and CDR2 is SVGAGI. This CDR3 reads CASTNLGEQYF. Here the CDR3 DNA reads TGTGCCAGCACGAACCTCGGCGAGCAGTACTTC.

This sequence joins TRBV10-3 and TRBJ2-1; 11 nucleotides line up with TRBD2. In germline, CDR1 is ENHRY, CDR2 SYGVKD. J was trimmed by 8 bases and V by 6 bases; bases with no gene match: 9. This CDR3 is 15 amino acids long. CDR3 coding DNA: TGTGCCATCAGGAGTAGCGGGGGGGCCTCCGATGAGCAGTTCTTC. As protein: CAIRSSGGASDEQFF.

The sample holds one count of this clone. V and J are TRBV19 and TRBJ1-2, with TRBD1 identical over 7 bases. The CDR3 totals 14 residues. In germline, CDR1 is LNHDA, CDR2 SQIVND (reference sequence). V dropped 6 bases and J dropped 0; count of bases not matched to a gene: 4. The chain's CDR3 is CASSDRVTNYGYTF. CDR3 sequence (DNA): TGTGCCAGTAGCGACAGGGTAACTAACTATGGCTACACCTTC.

V gene TRBV6-2 or TRBV6-3 combines with J gene TRBJ2-1; D is undetermined. CDR1 and CDR2 from the germline V gene are MNHEY and SVGEGT. V lost 5 bases and J lost 8, with 7 bases in between. The CDR3 is made up of 11 amino acids. This CDR3 reads CASSPGHEQFF. The CDR3 bases are TGTGCCAGCAGTCCCGGGCATGAGCAGTTCTTC.

The CDR3 sequence is CASSQDRLAGGPGETQYF. The CDR3 bases are TGCGCCAGCAGCCAAGACCGGCTAGCGGGAGGGCCAGGGGAGACCCAGTACTTC. V usage is TRBV4-1 and J usage is TRBJ2-5, with 12 bases identical to TRBD2. Per germline, CDR1 MGHRA and CDR2 YSYEKL. V was pared by 0 bases and J by 5 bases, with 10 bases of the junction left unmatched. The CDR3 sequence is 18 residues long.

J is TRBJ2-7 and V is TRBV5-6; D uncertain. The CDR3 sequence is 11 residues long. Trimming cost V 0 bases and J 5 bases, with 3 bases left between them. Germline V CDR1 and CDR2: SGHDT, YYEEEE. The DNA for the CDR3 is TGTGCCAGCAGCTTGGGGAACGAGCAGTACGTC. Translated, it gives CASSLGNEQYV.

This clone was counted between two and nine times. The chain carries TRBV30 and TRBJ1-5; 7 nucleotides line up with TRBD1. The CDR3 has 12 residues. The V gene's germline CDR1 is GTSNPN and CDR2 SVGIG (reference sequence). V lost 6 bases, J lost 4 bases, and 3 bases stayed unmatched. CDR3 nucleotide sequence: TGTGCCTGTTCAGGGGGGAATCAGCCCCAGCATTTT. This encodes CACSGGNQPQHF.

The chain uses TRBV27 and TRBJ2-2, with D unclear. The CDR3 loop spans 14 amino acids. The germline V gene has CDR1 MNHEY and CDR2 SMNVEV (reference sequence). The V end lost 1 base, the J end lost 5 bases, and 8 bases lay between the germline ends. This chain's CDR3 is CASSLWSRTGELFF. For the CDR3, the DNA is TGTGCCAGCAGTTTATGGAGCCGAACCGGGGAGCTGTTTTTT.

The CDR3 spells CASSLGQRASPLHF. The CDR3, as DNA: TGCGCCAGCAGCTTGGGACAGCGCGCCTCACCCCTCCACTTT. The chain recombines TRBV5-1 with TRBJ1-6; D is perhaps TRBD1 (5 bases). The CDR3 runs 14 residues. Looked up from germline, CDR1 is SGHRS and CDR2 is YFSETQ. V was shortened by 0 bases and J by 10 bases, with 11 bases between the two germline ends.

The gene calls are TRBV5-3 and TRBJ2-1; perhaps TRBD2 as D (6 bases). TRBV5-3 falls under the ORF class, with uncertain function. The length of the CDR3 is 17 residues. Trimming removed 4 bases at V and 5 bases at J, with 22 bases between. The CDR3 DNA is TGTGCCAGAAGCCTACCTAGCGTAGGTTGTGGCGACAATGAGCAGTTCTTC. Translation: CARSLPSVGCGDNEQFF.

This chain connects TRBV5-3 to TRBJ1-6, with TRBD1 matching 9 bases. TRBV5-3 is given ORF status, its function remaining uncertain. V dropped 4 bases and J dropped 10; count of bases not matched to a gene: 12. CDR3 length: 16 amino acids. The CDR3 coding sequence is TGTGCCAGAAGCGTCCTTTGGGGACAGGGTTCGTCACCCCTCCACTTT. Amino acid sequence: CARSVLWGQGSSPLHF.

This clone was observed a few times. The CDR3 loop is CASSLGGRAEETQYF. For the CDR3, the DNA is TGCGCCAGCAGCTTGGGGGGCAGGGCGGAAGAGACCCAGTACTTC. V and J are TRBV5-1 and TRBJ2-5, with a possible D match to TRBD1 (5 bases). The CDR3 extends over 15 amino acids. Germline loops: CDR1 SGHRS, CDR2 YFSETQ. V lost 0 bases, J lost 3 bases, and 12 bases lay in between.

Only one count was recorded for this clone. The chain uses TRBV9 and TRBJ2-2, with a weak D call TRBD2 (6 bases). CDR1 SGDLS and CDR2 YYNGEE come from the germline V gene. V gave up 2 bases and J gave up 4 bases, with 12 bases separating them. The CDR3 extends over 15 amino acids. The CDR3 sequence is CASSVGLPATGELFF. The CDR3 coding sequence is TGTGCCAGCAGCGTGGGACTCCCGGCCACCGGGGAGCTGTTTTTT. The full variable domain, its missing parts supplied by reference TRBV9 and TRBJ2-2, is DSGVTQTPKHLITATGQRVTLRCSPRSGDLSVYWYQQSLDQGLQFLIQYYNGEERAKGNILERFSAQQFPDLHSELNLSSLELGDSALYFCASSVGLPATGELFFGEGSRLTVL.

This clone has just a few counts. V is TRBV4-1 and J is TRBJ2-4; 7 positions match TRBD1. The junction had 15 bases not matched to a gene; V was cut back by 4 bases and J by 3 bases. Germline lookup yields CDR1 MGHRA and CDR2 YSYEKL. The CDR3 consists of 18 residues. The CDR3, as DNA: TGCGCCAGCAGCCCAACTCGTATCGGGACAGCTCACAAAAACATTCAGTACTTC. It codes for CASSPTRIGTAHKNIQYF.

V gene TRBV2 combines with J gene TRBJ1-6, with 9 nucleotides matching TRBD1. The CDR3 contains 19 residues. V shed 6 bases, J shed 7 bases, and the junction held 19 bases outside the gene matches. Germline values: CDR1 SNHLY, CDR2 FYNNEI. CDR3 protein: CASSGRGQGGPGGNSPLHF. The CDR3 nucleotides are TGTGCCAGCAGCGGAAGGGGACAGGGAGGGCCTGGGGGGAATTCACCCCTCCACTTT.

The genes are TRBV28 and TRBJ1-1; 8 bases fit TRBD1. After removal of 6 bases from V and 4 bases from J, the junction contained 7 bases not matched to a gene. The CDR3 runs to 14 residues. Per the germline V gene, CDR1 is MDHEN and CDR2 is SYDVKM. The CDR3 loop reads CASSPTGGITEAFF. In nucleotides, the CDR3 is TGTGCCAGCAGCCCTACAGGGGGTATCACTGAAGCTTTCTTT.

This chain joins TRBV10-3 and TRBJ1-3; 8 nucleotides align to TRBD1. V shed 10 bases and J 0 bases; nucleotides not matched to a gene: 8. The CDR3 has 15 residues. Germline V gene sequence: CDR1 ENHRY, CDR2 SYGVKD. The CDR3 nucleotides read TGTGCCAGTTCCGGGACAGGCAGCTCTGGAAACACCATATATTTT. Its translation is CASSGTGSSGNTIYF.

The chain uses TRBV28 and TRBJ1-2; 12 bases map to TRBD1. Per germline, CDR1 MDHEN and CDR2 SYDVKM. The CDR3 is made up of 16 amino acids. After removal of 5 bases from V and 5 bases from J, the junction contained 9 bases not matched to a gene. CDR3 DNA: TGTGCCAGCAGTCCGGGACAGGGGGCAACTTTATATGGCTACACCTTC. Its protein product is CASSPGQGATLYGYTF.

V usage is TRBV4-1 and J usage is TRBJ2-7; TRBD1 is a possible D gene (6 bases). The CDR3 runs 16 residues. CDR1 is MGHRA and CDR2 is YSYEKL in the germline V gene. The ends were cut back, 4 bases at V and 0 bases at J, with 16 bases in the middle. The CDR3 DNA reads as TGCGCCAGCAGCCCTCCACAGGGCAACAGCTCCTACGAGCAGTACGTC. Protein product: CASSPPQGNSSYEQYV.

The V call is TRBV28, the J call TRBJ1-1; D is possibly TRBD1 (5 bases). The V gene's germline CDR1 is MDHEN and CDR2 SYDVKM. The CDR3 extends over 14 amino acids. Trimming pared 8 bases from V and 0 bases from J, leaving 13 bases between. CDR3 DNA sequence: TGTGCCAGCGGCGCTTGGGGGATGAACACTGAAGCTTTCTTT. It encodes CASGAWGMNTEAFF.

V gene TRBV27 combines with J gene TRBJ1-5; 8 positions match TRBD1. This CDR3 is 16 amino acids long. V was pared by 4 bases and J by 2 bases, with 7 bases of the junction left unmatched. CDR1 is MNHEY, CDR2 SMNVEV, per germline (reference sequence). The CDR3 here is CASSSPDRDGNQPQHF. CDR3 DNA sequence: TGTGCCAGCAGTTCCCCGGACAGGGATGGCAATCAGCCCCAGCATTTT.

V is TRBV5-6 and J is TRBJ1-1; D gene uncertain. Trimming shortened V by 0 bases and J by 3 bases, and 6 bases separated the two germline ends. The CDR3 has 13 residues. Germline values: CDR1 SGHDT, CDR2 YYEEEE. CDR3 coding DNA: TGTGCCAGCAGCTTGGGTTGGGACACTGAAGCTTTCTTT. It yields the protein CASSLGWDTEAFF.

This clone turned up a few times. The chain joins TRBV2 to TRBJ2-7, with a tentative D call TRBD2 (5 bases). The CDR3 has 12 residues. Germline loops: CDR1 SNHLY, CDR2 FYNNEI. V dropped 7 bases and J dropped 0 bases, with 7 bases sitting between them. The CDR3 DNA reads as TGTGCCAGCAAGAGCGGCTCCTACGAGCAGTACTTC. It yields the protein CASKSGSYEQYF.

This rearrangement joins TRBV7-8 to TRBJ1-6; 8 bases map to TRBD1. The CDR3 consists of 14 residues. Germline values: CDR1 SGHVS, CDR2 FQNEAQ. Germline trimming cut 3 bases from V and 8 bases from J; bases unmatched to any gene: 3. The CDR3 DNA follows: TGTGCCAGCAGCTTCGAGACAGGGGATTCACCCCTCCACTTT. Residues: CASSFETGDSPLHF. Looking up the rest from reference TRBV7-8 and TRBJ1-6 gives the full variable domain: GAGVSQSPRYKVAKRGQDVALRCDPISGHVSLFWYQQALGQGPEFLTYFQNEAQLDKSGLPSDRFFAERPEGSVSTLKIQRTQQEDSAVYLCASSFETGDSPLHFGNGTRLTVT.

The CDR3, as DNA: TGTGCCAGCAGTCTTCCGGGACAGGGGTCGGACACTGAAGCTTTCTTT. As protein: CASSLPGQGSDTEAFF. The V and J genes are TRBV28 and TRBJ1-1; the match to TRBD1 covers 10 bases. The CDR3 has 16 amino acids. Germline V gene data show CDR1 as MDHEN and CDR2 as SYDVKM. The trim removed 5 bases at V and 3 bases at J, leaving 9 bases unmatched.

The V gene is TRBV5-1, the J gene TRBJ1-2; 7 bases are shared with TRBD1. The ends lost 5 bases at V and 7 bases at J; junction bases unmatched: 8. Per germline, CDR1 SGHRS and CDR2 YFSETQ. The CDR3 totals 13 residues. The CDR3 reads CASRPGTEPGYTF. For the CDR3, the DNA is TGCGCCAGCAGGCCCGGGACAGAACCTGGCTACACCTTC.

V gene TRBV6-2 or TRBV6-3 combines with J gene TRBJ2-2; D unresolved. V lost 6 bases to trimming and J lost 1 base, with 12 bases between them. The CDR3 totals 15 residues. CDR1 and CDR2 from the germline V gene are MNHEY and SVGEGT. CDR3 nucleotide sequence: TGTGCCAGCAGCCGCCTAAACCGGAACACCGGGGAGCTGTTTTTT. Translation gives CASSRLNRNTGELFF.

This sequence joins TRBV6-5 and TRBJ1-1; no firm D call. Germline-derived CDR1 and CDR2 are MNHEY and SVGAGI. V dropped 6 bases and J dropped 1 base, with 9 bases sitting between them. The CDR3 spans 13 residues. CDR3 DNA: TGTGCCAGCAGCCTGGCGGGGAACACTGAAGCTTTCTTT. Translation gives CASSLAGNTEAFF.

This chain uses TRBV9 with TRBJ2-3; 12 bases map to TRBD1. This CDR3 contains 16 residues. V dropped 0 bases and J dropped 4; count of bases not matched to a gene: 3. The germline V gene has CDR1 SGDLS and CDR2 YYNGEE. The CDR3 nucleotides are TGTGCCAGCAGCGTAGCGGGACAGGGGGCCTCAGATACGCAGTATTTT. This translates into CASSVAGQGASDTQYF.